These 27 T cell receptor beta chains were sequenced from one sample in a study of T-cell memory formation after mild COVID-19. TCRdb independently ran MiXCR on the 5' RACE reads; one entry per CDR3 protein. The data contain roughly 620,000 distinct CDR3 sequences, approximately 18% of them singletons. The sample taken for sequencing was PBMCs or a T cell subset sorted from them (not recorded which). The receptors were sampled from an adult woman who had mild COVID-19 (a few samples of this study predate the infection). Cell type and time point are not known.

This clonotype was seen only a few times. The chain links TRBV9 to TRBJ2-5; 9 bases map to TRBD2. CDR3 length: 16 amino acids. The germline V gene has CDR1 SGDLS and CDR2 YYNGEE. V gave up 0 bases and J gave up 2 bases; unmatched junction bases: 5. The CDR3 is CASSVVSSGGQETQYF. The CDR3 DNA is TGTGCCAGCAGCGTAGTTTCCAGCGGGGGGCAAGAGACCCAGTACTTC.

This clonotype was seen only a few times. V usage is TRBV3-1 and J usage is TRBJ1-1, with no clear D. Germline V gene lookup returns CDR1 LGHDT and CDR2 YNNKEL (reference sequence). CDR3 length: 13 residues. V was cut by 0 bases and J by 3 bases, with 5 bases left in between. The DNA for the CDR3 is TGTGCCAGCAGCCAAGATAAGTACACTGAAGCTTTCTTT. Translation gives CASSQDKYTEAFF.

V and J are TRBV7-2 and TRBJ2-2; 8 positions match TRBD2. The length of the CDR3 is 16 residues. Germline V gene lookup returns CDR1 SGHTA and CDR2 FQGNSA. Losses at the gene ends were 6 bases for V and 4 bases for J; bases not matched to a gene: 10. CDR3 nucleotides: TGTGCCAGCAGGATGAGAGCGGGAGCCATCACCGGGGAGCTGTTTTTT. Protein: CASRMRAGAITGELFF. Supplemented by reference TRBV7-2 and TRBJ2-2, the full variable domain reads GAGVSQSPSNKVTEKGKDVELRCDPISGHTALYWYRQSLGQGLEFLIYFQGNSAPDKSGLPSDRFSAERTGGSVSTLTIQRTQQEDSAVYLCASRMRAGAITGELFFGEGSRLTVL.

Only a few counts were recorded for this clonotype. This rearrangement joins TRBV5-1 to TRBJ1-1; unclear D gene. Deletions cut 7 bases from V and 1 base from J, with 11 bases between. The CDR3 loop spans 13 amino acids. Germline loops: CDR1 SGHRS, CDR2 YFSETQ. The CDR3 region has the DNA TGCGCCAGCGGTCATTCAGAGAACACTGAAGCTTTCTTT. Protein: CASGHSENTEAFF.

This clonotype was detected only a few times. The CDR3 loop is CSVEGGQTLETQYF. CDR3 nucleotides: TGCAGCGTTGAAGGTGGACAGACGCTAGAGACCCAGTACTTC. This chain links TRBV29-1 with TRBJ2-5; maybe TRBD1 (6 bases). V lost 1 base and J lost 4, with 13 bases in between. Germline loops: CDR1 SQVTM, CDR2 ANQGSEA. The CDR3 loop spans 14 amino acids. Full variable domain (missing parts from reference TRBV29-1 and TRBJ2-5): SAVISQKPSRDICQRGTSLTIQCQVDSQVTMMFWYRQQPGQSLTLIATANQGSEATYESGFVIDKFPISRPNLTFSTLTVSNMSPEDSSIYLCSVEGGQTLETQYFGPGTRLLVL.

This clonotype showed up just a few times. The chain is built from TRBV7-9 and TRBJ2-3, with 8 bases identical to TRBD2. V lost 1 base to trimming and J lost 5 bases; unmatched junction nucleotides: 2. Germline values: CDR1 SEHNR, CDR2 FQNEAQ (reference sequence). CDR3 size: 14 residues. CDR3 coding DNA: TGTGCCAGCAGCTTAGGCGGGAGGATAGATACGCAGTATTTT. Translating it yields CASSLGGRIDTQYF.

This clonotype has just a few counts. V is TRBV14 and J is TRBJ2-1; TRBD2 matches 9 bases. With V trimmed by 5 bases and J by 3 bases, 11 bases remained unmatched. The CDR3 covers 17 residues. Germline assignment: CDR1 SGHDN and CDR2 FVKESK. In DNA form, the CDR3 reads TGTGCCAGCAGCTCGGGGGTAGCGGGAGCCAGCTACAATGAGCAGTTCTTC. Translating it yields CASSSGVAGASYNEQFF. The full variable domain, with the rest looked up from reference TRBV14 and TRBJ2-1, is EAGVTQFPSHSVIEKGQTVTLRCDPISGHDNLYWYRRVMGKEIKFLLHFVKESKQDESGMPNNRFLAERTGGTYSTLKVQPAELEDSGVYFCASSSGVAGASYNEQFFGPGTRLTVL.

This clonotype was recorded a few times. The CDR3 sequence is CASSPGPGAGYTF. DNA for the CDR3: TGTGCCAGCAGCCCGGGACCAGGGGCCGGCTACACCTTC. The J gene is TRBJ1-2, the V gene TRBV7-8; weak D call: TRBD1 (6 bases). CDR3 length: 13 amino acids. The germline gives CDR1 SGHVS, CDR2 FQNEAQ. The ends were cut back, 5 bases at V and 8 bases at J, with 15 bases in the middle.

This clonotype was detected only a few times. The chain is built from TRBV5-6 and TRBJ2-7; possibly TRBD1 for D (5 bases). V was cut by 1 base and J by 2 bases, with 10 bases left in between. The CDR3 extends over 14 amino acids. The germline gives CDR1 SGHDT, CDR2 YYEEEE. The CDR3 loop reads CASSLMTETYEQYF. The DNA for the CDR3 is TGTGCCAGCAGCTTGATGACAGAAACCTACGAGCAGTACTTC.

This rearrangement joins TRBV12-3 or TRBV12-4 to TRBJ2-1, with D perhaps matching TRBD1 (6 bases). The CDR3 is 16 residues long. V lost 4 bases to trimming and J lost 7 bases, with 20 bases between them. The CDR3 nucleotides read TGTGCCAGCAGTTCAACAGGGTTCCAAGGGGATAATGAGCAGTTCTTC. This sequence encodes CASSSTGFQGDNEQFF.

The chain carries TRBV7-6 and TRBJ2-1, with 7 bases aligning to TRBD2. V lost 10 bases, J lost 0 bases, and 12 bases stayed unmatched. The CDR3 is made up of 16 amino acids. From germline, CDR1 is SGHVS and CDR2 FNYEAQ. The chain's CDR3 is CATTEAGLSSYNEQFF. The CDR3 nucleotides read TGTGCCACCACGGAAGCGGGGTTGAGCTCCTACAATGAGCAGTTCTTC.

J is TRBJ1-2 and V is TRBV4-3; 9 nucleotides agree with TRBD1. Germline CDR1 and CDR2: LGHNA and YSLEER. CDR3 length: 16 amino acids. The junction had 12 bases not matched to a gene; V was cut back by 2 bases and J by 8 bases. Here the CDR3 reads CASSQLLGQGVGGYTF. The CDR3 DNA is TGCGCCAGCAGCCAACTCCTGGGACAGGGAGTTGGAGGCTACACCTTC.

J is TRBJ1-4 and V is TRBV7-2; D unclear. Looked up from germline, CDR1 is SGHTA and CDR2 is FQGNSA. V dropped 1 base and J dropped 6 bases, with 6 bases sitting between them. This CDR3 spans 13 amino acids. CDR3 in DNA: TGTGCCAGCAGCTTAGGACGTCATGAAAAACTGTTTTTT. It is translated as CASSLGRHEKLFF.

The table lists this clonotype with a few counts. This chain joins TRBV5-1 and TRBJ1-1, with D possibly matching TRBD1 (5 bases). CDR3 length: 14 residues. Germline CDR1 reads SGHRS; CDR2 reads YFSETQ. Between the trimmed V and J ends, which lost 0 bases and 6 bases, there was a span of 12 bases. In DNA form, the CDR3 reads TGCGCCAGCAGCTTGGGGGGCCAGTACCCTGAAGCTTTCTTT. It yields the protein CASSLGGQYPEAFF.

This clonotype was seen only a few times. The CDR3 DNA reads as TGTGCCAGCAGCGGTACAGGGTTGTCTGGAAACACCATATATTTT. Translation: CASSGTGLSGNTIYF. The rearrangement links TRBV7-9 to TRBJ1-3; D possibly corresponds to TRBD1 (6 bases). The ends were cut back, 5 bases at V and 1 base at J, with 12 bases in the middle. CDR3 length equals 15 residues. Germline V CDR1 and CDR2: SEHNR, FQNEAQ (reference sequence).

This clonotype was observed a few times. The chain carries TRBV29-1 and TRBJ2-1, with a weak D call TRBD2 (6 bases). V lost 4 bases to trimming and J lost 4 bases, with 11 bases between them. CDR1 and CDR2 from the germline V gene are SQVTM and ANQGSEA. CDR3 size: 13 residues. The CDR3: CSVGIAEYNEQFF. Written as DNA, the CDR3 is TGCAGCGTTGGGATAGCGGAGTACAATGAGCAGTTCTTC.

The chain recombines TRBV7-2 with TRBJ1-4, with unresolved D. CDR1 SGHTA and CDR2 FQGNSA come from the germline V gene. Trimming cost V 3 bases and J 0 bases, with 8 bases left between them. The CDR3 totals 15 residues. CDR3 loop: CASSLTATTNEKLFF. For the CDR3, the DNA is TGTGCCAGCAGCTTGACCGCTACAACTAATGAAAAACTGTTTTTT. Using reference TRBV7-2 and TRBJ1-4 for the parts outside the CDR3, the full variable domain is GAGVSQSPSNKVTEKGKDVELRCDPISGHTALYWYRQSLGQGLEFLIYFQGNSAPDKSGLPSDRFSAERTGGSVSTLTIQRTQQEDSAVYLCASSLTATTNEKLFFGSGTQLSVL.

This chain connects TRBV6-1 to TRBJ2-2; no clear D. The CDR3 is 15 amino acids. Germline CDR1 is MNHNS and CDR2 is SASEGT. The ends were cut back, 7 bases at V and 5 bases at J, with 17 bases in the middle. CDR3 protein: CASTLVGWETGELFF. The CDR3 region has the DNA TGTGCCAGCACCCTCGTAGGGTGGGAAACCGGGGAGCTGTTTTTT.

This clonotype was found a few times. The chain combines TRBV4-3 with TRBJ2-1; no firm D call. CDR3 size: 13 residues. The germline CDR1 and CDR2 sequences are LGHNA and YSLEER. V lost 3 bases, J lost 7 bases, and 10 bases lay in between. Written as DNA, the CDR3 is TGCGCCAGCAGCCACTCAGCAGTAAATGAGCAGTTCTTC. It codes for CASSHSAVNEQFF.

This clonotype was found a few times. The chain uses TRBV15 and TRBJ2-1; 10 positions match TRBD2. The germline V gene has CDR1 LNHNV and CDR2 YYDKDF (reference sequence). The J segment lost 5 bases and the V segment lost 0 bases, leaving 13 bases of the junction unmatched. The CDR3 length is 19 residues. The CDR3 sequence: CATSRERLAGEMVNNEQFF. Here the CDR3 DNA reads TGTGCCACCAGCAGAGAGCGGCTAGCGGGAGAAATGGTTAACAATGAGCAGTTCTTC.

This chain's CDR3 is CASSQGGDGSYEQYF. DNA for the CDR3: TGTGCCAGCAGCCAAGGCGGGGACGGCTCCTACGAGCAGTACTTC. The chain carries TRBV4-2 and TRBJ2-7; tentatively, D is TRBD2 (6 bases). Trimming left V 1 base short and J 0 bases short, with 10 bases between. The CDR3 runs 15 residues. Germline V gives CDR1 LGHNA, CDR2 YNFKEQ.

This clonotype was picked up many times. This chain uses TRBV7-9 with TRBJ2-7; TRBD1 matches 7 bases. In germline, CDR1 is SEHNR, CDR2 FQNEAQ (reference sequence). V was clipped by 1 base and J by 3 bases; unmatched bases: 6. The CDR3 is 15 amino acids. The CDR3 sequence: CASSLGDSQIYEQYF. In nucleotides, the CDR3 is TGTGCCAGCAGCTTAGGGGACAGTCAGATCTACGAGCAGTACTTC. Variable domain in full (rest from reference TRBV7-9 and TRBJ2-7): DTGVSQNPRHKITKRGQNVTFRCDPISEHNRLYWYRQTLGQGPEFLTYFQNEAQLEKSRLLSDRFSAERPKGSFSTLEIQRTEQGDSAMYLCASSLGDSQIYEQYFGPGTRLTVT.

This clonotype has a handful of counts. The gene calls are TRBV24-1 and TRBJ1-2; a possible D gene is TRBD1 (5 bases). The length of the CDR3 is 13 residues. The V end lost 7 bases, the J end lost 3 bases, and 11 bases lay between the germline ends. Germline values: CDR1 KGHDR, CDR2 SFDVKD. Here the CDR3 reads CATRGGPDYGYTF. The CDR3 nucleotides are TGTGCCACCAGGGGGGGACCAGACTATGGCTACACCTTC.

This clonotype was seen a few times. The chain employs TRBV20-1 and TRBJ2-2; 8 nucleotides line up with TRBD1. The CDR3 extends over 16 amino acids. CDR1 and CDR2 from the germline V gene are DFQATT and SNEGSKA (reference sequence). Trimming cost V 0 bases and J 3 bases; bases outside gene matches: 6. This CDR3 is CSARDIDRGDTGELFF. The CDR3 coding sequence is TGCAGTGCTAGAGACATAGACAGGGGAGACACCGGGGAGCTGTTTTTT.

The chain recombines TRBV9 with TRBJ1-1; a weak D match, TRBD1 (5 bases). CDR3 length equals 14 residues. Per germline, CDR1 SGDLS and CDR2 YYNGEE. V was pared by 1 base and J by 3 bases, with 10 bases between. This CDR3 is CASSVRAGDTEAFF. The CDR3 DNA sequence: TGTGCCAGCAGCGTACGGGCGGGGGACACTGAAGCTTTCTTT. Filled out from reference TRBV9 and TRBJ1-1, the complete variable domain reads DSGVTQTPKHLITATGQRVTLRCSPRSGDLSVYWYQQSLDQGLQFLIQYYNGEERAKGNILERFSAQQFPDLHSELNLSSLELGDSALYFCASSVRAGDTEAFFGQGTRLTVV.

This clonotype was seen a handful of times. This chain uses TRBV4-2 with TRBJ2-3; no firm D call. Germline V gives CDR1 LGHNA, CDR2 YNFKEQ. The CDR3 sequence is 15 residues long. V was clipped by 0 bases and J by 0 bases, with 7 bases between them. CDR3 amino acids: CASSQDGGSTDTQYF. CDR3 coding DNA: TGTGCCAGCAGCCAAGATGGCGGCAGCACAGATACGCAGTATTTT.

The chain is built from TRBV6-5 and TRBJ2-3; TRBD1 matches at 9 bases. CDR1 and CDR2 from the germline V gene are MNHEY and SVGAGI. V lost 2 bases to trimming and J lost 2 bases; unmatched junction nucleotides: 2. CDR3 length: 15 amino acids. CDR3 DNA sequence: TGTGCCAGCAGTTACGGGACAGGGCTCACAGATACGCAGTATTTT. It is translated as CASSYGTGLTDTQYF.